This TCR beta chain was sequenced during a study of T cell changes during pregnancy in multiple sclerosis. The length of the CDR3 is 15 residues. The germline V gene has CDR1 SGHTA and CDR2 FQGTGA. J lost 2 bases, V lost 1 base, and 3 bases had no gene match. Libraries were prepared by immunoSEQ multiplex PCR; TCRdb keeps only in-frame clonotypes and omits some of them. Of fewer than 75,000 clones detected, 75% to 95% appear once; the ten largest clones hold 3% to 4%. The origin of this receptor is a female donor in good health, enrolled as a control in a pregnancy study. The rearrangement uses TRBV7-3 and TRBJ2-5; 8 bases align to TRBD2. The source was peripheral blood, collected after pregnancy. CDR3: CASSLNGGEQETQYF. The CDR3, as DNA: TGTGCCAGCAGCTTAAACGGGGGGGAGCAAGAGACCCAGTACTTC.